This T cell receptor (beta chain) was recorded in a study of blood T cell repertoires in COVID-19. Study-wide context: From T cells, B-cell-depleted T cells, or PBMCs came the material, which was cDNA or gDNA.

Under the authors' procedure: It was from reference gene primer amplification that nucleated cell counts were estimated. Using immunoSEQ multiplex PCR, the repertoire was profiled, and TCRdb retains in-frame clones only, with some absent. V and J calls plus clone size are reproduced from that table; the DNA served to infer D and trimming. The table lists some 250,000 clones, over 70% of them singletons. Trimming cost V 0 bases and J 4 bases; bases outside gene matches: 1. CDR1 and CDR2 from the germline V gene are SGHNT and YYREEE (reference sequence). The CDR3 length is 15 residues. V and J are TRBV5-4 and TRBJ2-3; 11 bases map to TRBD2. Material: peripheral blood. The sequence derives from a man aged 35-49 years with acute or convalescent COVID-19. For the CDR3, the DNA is TGTGCCAGCAGCTTGGTACTAGCGGGAGCAGATACGCAGTATTTT. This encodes CASSLVLAGADTQYF.